The 21 T cell receptor beta chains below come from one sample, sequenced in a study of T cell repertoires in cytomegalovirus infection. Each CDR3 protein is one row after TCRdb ran MiXCR on the reads. The sample consists of a few hundred thousand distinct CDR3 sequences, 9% to 9.5% of them appearing once. The sample was PBMCs. These TCRs come from a human donor in good health (CMV status not recorded). Some clones in this sample may be carry-over from other donors' samples.

This clonotype was seen many times. The chain couples TRBV7-2 to TRBJ2-7; D possibly corresponds to TRBD1 (5 bases). Trimming took 4 bases from V and 3 from J, leaving 7 bases between them. The CDR3 has 12 amino acids. Germline loops: CDR1 SGHTA, CDR2 FQGNSA. The DNA for the CDR3 is TGTGCCAGCAGCTCCAGGGACTACGAGCAGTACTTC. Its protein product is CASSSRDYEQYF.

This clonotype was seen many times. The chain joins TRBV15 to TRBJ1-2; D gene ambiguous. Germline V lookup: CDR1 LNHNV, CDR2 YYDKDF (reference sequence). V lost 0 bases to trimming and J lost 0 bases, with 11 bases between them. The CDR3 extends over 16 amino acids. This CDR3 is CATSRDGSTANYGYTF. The CDR3 DNA follows: TGTGCCACCAGCAGAGATGGGTCTACCGCTAACTATGGCTACACCTTC.

This clonotype was seen at least ten times. V gene TRBV19 combines with J gene TRBJ1-1; possibly TRBD1 for D (6 bases). CDR1 is LNHDA, CDR2 SQIVND, per germline (reference sequence). The V and J ends lost 5 bases and 3 bases respectively, with 25 bases between them. The CDR3 runs to 18 residues. Written as DNA, the CDR3 is TGTGCCAGTAGTCCATCTTTCTATTCGGGACGGGGGCACACTGAAGCTTTCTTT. As protein: CASSPSFYSGRGHTEAFF.

This clonotype was detected many times. The gene calls are TRBV6-2 or TRBV6-3 and TRBJ2-1; no clear D. The V gene's germline CDR1 is MNHEY and CDR2 SVGEGT. Trimming stripped 8 bases from V and 0 bases from J, with 11 bases between. The CDR3 is made up of 14 amino acids. The CDR3 sequence: CASEPKSSYNEQFF. The CDR3, as DNA: TGTGCCAGCGAGCCGAAAAGCTCCTACAATGAGCAGTTCTTC.

This clonotype occurred many times. The CDR3 region is CASSSGTGFTDTQYF. The CDR3 DNA sequence: TGTGCCAGCAGCTCCGGGACAGGGTTCACAGATACGCAGTATTTT. The chain carries TRBV11-3 and TRBJ2-3; 9 bases match TRBD1. The CDR3 is made up of 15 amino acids. V lost 4 bases and J lost 2; bases outside the gene matches: 4. Per germline, CDR1 SGHNT and CDR2 YENEEA. Variable domain in full (rest from reference TRBV11-3 and TRBJ2-3): EAGVVQSPRYKIIEKKQPVAFWCNPISGHNTLYWYLQNLGQGPELLIRYENEEAVDDSQLPKDRFSAERLKGVDSTLKIQPAELGDSAVYLCASSSGTGFTDTQYFGPGTRLTVL.

This clonotype has just a few counts. The chain employs TRBV24-1 and TRBJ2-1; TRBD1 aligns across 10 bases. The germline gives CDR1 KGHDR, CDR2 SFDVKD. This CDR3 has 16 residues. J was trimmed by 7 bases and V by 3 bases; bases with no gene match: 8. The chain's CDR3 is CATSDTRDRGGNEQFF. For the CDR3, the DNA is TGTGCCACCAGTGATACGCGGGACAGGGGAGGGAATGAGCAGTTCTTC.

Here the CDR3 reads CSARGWANTEAFF. The CDR3 DNA follows: TGCAGTGCTAGAGGGTGGGCGAACACTGAAGCTTTCTTT. The V gene is TRBV20-1, the J gene TRBJ1-1; D gene unclear. Germline loops: CDR1 DFQATT, CDR2 SNEGSKA (reference sequence). Trimming cost V 1 base and J 1 base, with 7 bases left between them. The CDR3 length is 13 residues.

Many counts were recorded for this clonotype. V and J are TRBV7-2 and TRBJ1-2, with D unclear. The germline V gene encodes CDR1 SGHTA and CDR2 FQGNSA. V was trimmed by 5 bases and J by 4 bases, leaving 11 bases between them. The CDR3 sequence is 13 residues long. The CDR3 nucleotides are TGTGCCAGCAGCCTAGACCCCCCCTATGGCTACACCTTC. Amino acids: CASSLDPPYGYTF.

The chain has TRBV7-2 and TRBJ1-5; 11 bases agree with TRBD1. V gave up 8 bases and J gave up 6 bases; unmatched junction bases: 9. Germline V gene data show CDR1 as SGHTA and CDR2 as FQGNSA. The CDR3 loop spans 15 amino acids. CDR3 nucleotide sequence: TGTGCCAGCCGCGGACAGGGGGCTTTATCTCAGCCCCAGCATTTT. It yields the protein CASRGQGALSQPQHF.

By sample share, this clonotype is medium-sized. J is TRBJ1-5 and V is TRBV6-6; 8 nucleotides match TRBD1. The germline V gene encodes CDR1 MNHNY and CDR2 SVGAGI (reference sequence). The CDR3 has 14 amino acids. The junction had 1 base not matched to a gene; V was cut back by 6 bases and J by 0 bases. The CDR3 reads CASRGQVSNQPQHF. CDR3 bases: TGTGCCAGCAGGGGACAGGTTAGCAATCAGCCCCAGCATTTT.

The V and J genes are TRBV6-6 and TRBJ2-7; D may be TRBD2 (7 bases). The CDR3 runs 15 residues. CDR1 is MNHNY and CDR2 is SVGAGI in the germline V gene (reference sequence). Trimming took off 7 bases at V and 6 bases at J, with 22 bases between the two ends. CDR3 coding DNA: TGTGCCAGCATTGGGGGGGGCGGGATCCAACGCGAGCAGTACTTC. The encoded protein is CASIGGGGIQREQYF.

This clonotype appeared many times. The genes are TRBV7-2 and TRBJ2-3; TRBD1 matches at 7 bases. V lost 7 bases, J lost 1 base, and 8 bases stayed unmatched. The CDR3 loop spans 15 amino acids. Germline values: CDR1 SGHTA, CDR2 FQGNSA. The CDR3, as DNA: TGTGCCAGCACCCGAGCTGGACAGGGCACAGATACGCAGTATTTT. Encoded protein: CASTRAGQGTDTQYF.

This clonotype was observed at least ten times. The chain links TRBV2 to TRBJ2-7; 8 bases are a match to TRBD2. V was pared by 8 bases and J by 6 bases, with 12 bases of the junction left unmatched. Germline assignment: CDR1 SNHLY and CDR2 FYNNEI. The CDR3 runs to 14 residues. The CDR3 here is CASLQGSGSSEQYF. The CDR3 region has the DNA TGTGCCAGCCTCCAGGGCAGCGGGAGTAGCGAGCAGTACTTC.

This clonotype was counted many times. This chain links TRBV7-2 with TRBJ2-7, with D perhaps matching TRBD1 (6 bases). CDR3 size: 15 residues. CDR1 SGHTA and CDR2 FQGNSA come from the germline V gene. Trimming took off 5 bases at V and 1 base at J, with 15 bases between the two ends. The CDR3 here is CASSRDRIRSYEQYF. The CDR3, as DNA: TGTGCCAGCAGCCGTGACAGGATTAGATCCTACGAGCAGTACTTC.

This clonotype has a count of ten or more. The chain uses TRBV2 and TRBJ2-7, with D possibly matching TRBD2 (6 bases). Germline V lookup: CDR1 SNHLY, CDR2 FYNNEI. The CDR3 runs 15 residues. The V and J ends lost 5 bases and 0 bases respectively, with 14 bases between them. In DNA form, the CDR3 reads TGTGCCAGCAGTTTATTGGGCGGGGTCTCCTACGAGCAGTACTTC. Its translation is CASSLLGGVSYEQYF.

The V call is TRBV5-1, the J call TRBJ2-6; D is uncertain. The CDR3 spans 14 residues. Germline V gene lookup returns CDR1 SGHRS and CDR2 YFSETQ. V lost 4 bases and J 1 base, leaving 6 bases between the germline ends. The CDR3 here is CASSPPSGANVLTF. The CDR3 DNA reads TGCGCCAGCAGCCCACCGTCTGGGGCCAACGTCCTGACTTTC.

This clonotype was detected many times. The gene calls are TRBV11-2 and TRBJ1-4, with 7 bases identical to TRBD1. Germline V gene data show CDR1 as SGHAT and CDR2 as FQNNGV. V dropped 5 bases and J dropped 3; count of bases not matched to a gene: 9. The CDR3 covers 16 residues. The CDR3 protein is CASSPLRQGANEKLFF. In DNA, the CDR3 is TGTGCCAGCAGCCCGCTCCGACAGGGTGCTAATGAAAAACTGTTTTTT.

This clonotype was found a few times. The chain has TRBV20-1 and TRBJ1-6; D gene unclear. The CDR3 is 12 amino acids. CDR1 is DFQATT and CDR2 is SNEGSKA in the germline V gene (reference sequence). V lost 7 bases, J lost 2 bases, and 6 bases lay in between. The CDR3 DNA sequence: TGCAGTGTTTTCGCCTATAATTCACCCCTCCACTTT. Translation gives CSVFAYNSPLHF.

This clonotype has a handful of counts. The chain couples TRBV6-2 or TRBV6-3 to TRBJ1-5, with TRBD1 as a possible D gene (5 bases). The V end lost 4 bases, the J end lost 6 bases, and 16 bases lay between the germline ends. CDR1 is MNHEY and CDR2 is SVGEGT in the germline V gene. This CDR3 spans 15 amino acids. The DNA for the CDR3 is TGTGCCAGCAGTTTGGGCCTAGACAGTGGTCAGCCCCAGCATTTT. It specifies CASSLGLDSGQPQHF.

The chain has TRBV18 and TRBJ2-6; the D is unclear. The CDR3 contains 18 residues. Trimming took off 4 bases at V and 1 base at J, with 17 bases between the two ends. Germline V gene data show CDR1 as KGHSH and CDR2 as LQKENI. The CDR3 spells CASSQKQSLGSGANVLTF. In DNA, the CDR3 is TGTGCCAGCTCACAAAAGCAGTCGCTGGGATCTGGGGCCAACGTCCTGACTTTC.

This clonotype occurred a few times. The V call is TRBV7-8, the J call TRBJ2-4; D gene ambiguous. Trimming shortened V by 0 bases and J by 9 bases, and 15 bases separated the two germline ends. This CDR3 region has 15 residues. Germline V gives CDR1 SGHVS, CDR2 FQNEAQ. Written as DNA, the CDR3 is TGTGCCAGCAGCTTAGCGGCACCTATTGGTGGCATTCAGTACTTC. Its translation is CASSLAAPIGGIQYF.